This entry lists 5 T cell receptor beta chains sequenced from one sample in a study of post-analysis software for immune sequencing data. The study's findings and limits: Patients showed TRBV5-6, TRBV5-1 and TRBV20-1 among 4 or 5 TRBV segments more frequent than in controls.

Unique molecular identifiers tagged the TCR beta cDNA libraries. MiXCR, run by TCRdb on the PCR reads, gives a single entry per CDR3 protein. Of about half a million distinct CDR3 sequences listed, nearly 45% are singletons. These receptors have no identified antigens. The specimen was blood. The receptors were sampled from a girl aged 10 to 17 with multiple sclerosis.

The rearrangement joins TRBV6-1 to TRBJ1-5; tentatively, D is TRBD1 (5 bases). V was trimmed by 1 base and J by 4 bases, leaving 17 bases between them. The CDR3 totals 17 residues. The V gene's germline CDR1 is MNHNS and CDR2 SASEGT. In nucleotides, the CDR3 is TGTGCCAGCAGTGAAGTTCAACGGACATTAGCAAATCAGCCCCAGCATTTT. Translation gives CASSEVQRTLANQPQHF.

The rearrangement uses TRBV28 and TRBJ2-7; D ambiguous. The DNA end is a closer match to TRBJ2-5, so the J assignment may be wrong. This CDR3 has 14 residues. Germline CDR1 is MDHEN and CDR2 is SYDVKM. The CDR3 DNA reads as TGTGCCAGCTCGGACCGCTCACGTCGGGAGACCCAGTACTTC. It specifies CASSDRSRRETQYF.

The chain uses TRBV24-1 and TRBJ2-1, with 7 bases lining up with TRBD2. Looked up from germline, CDR1 is KGHDR and CDR2 is SFDVKD. The CDR3 is made up of 15 amino acids. The ends lost 3 bases at V and 8 bases at J; junction bases unmatched: 9. The CDR3 nucleotides read TGTGCCACCAGTGATACTGGACTAGTAGGATATGAGCAGTTCTTC. This codes for CATSDTGLVGYEQFF.

The V and J genes are TRBV7-2 and TRBJ2-1; 9 nucleotides agree with TRBD1. The germline V gene has CDR1 SGHTA and CDR2 FQGNSA. V trimming: 4 bases; J trimming: 5 bases; junction bases outside the gene matches: 9. The CDR3 has 16 residues. CDR3 region: CASSYPGQGANNEQFF. CDR3 sequence (DNA): TGTGCCAGCAGCTACCCGGGACAGGGAGCGAACAATGAGCAGTTCTTC.

This clonotype occurred once. The gene calls are TRBV5-1 and TRBJ2-3; TRBD2 is a possible D gene (5 bases). CDR3 length equals 11 residues. The V gene's germline CDR1 is SGHRS and CDR2 YFSETQ. V lost 3 bases to trimming and J lost 14 bases, with 13 bases between them. The CDR3 DNA sequence: TGCGCCAGCAGCTGGGCTAGCAGGAGGTATTTT. It translates to CASSWASRRYF.